This TCR beta chain derives from a study of human T cells and chemical hapten exposure. Study in general: DPC at 2% was the sensitizing agent, placed on roughly 2 cm by roughly 2 cm of upper inner arm skin.

This clonotype was recorded at least ten times. Its antigen is not known. TCRdb processed the RACE reads anew with MiXCR; each CDR3 protein has one entry. The data hold roughly 380,000 distinct CDR3 sequences, with 4.8% observed a single time. General study points: Significantly greater numbers of large CDR3 similarity clusters came from expanded TCRs than from controls. With DPC sensitization, TCRs exceeding 1 in 1000 frequency showed no change.

Time point specified: patch test 1, 2 weeks after DPC sensitization. Described treatment: therapeutic diphenylcyclopropenone sensitization with weekly scalp DPC. Every patch test was put on after a blood sample was taken. The junction had 24 bases not matched to a gene; V was cut back by 6 bases and J by 7 bases. This CDR3 region has 18 residues. Germline values: CDR1 DFQATT, CDR2 SNEGSKA (reference sequence). This TCR derives from a woman in her fifties or sixties with alopecia areata. Some clones in this sample may be carry-over from other donors' samples. The genes are TRBV20-1 and TRBJ2-3; TRBD2 agrees at 8 bases. The material was whole blood, obtained in connection with sensitization to the hapten diphenylcyclopropenone (DPC). The CDR3 nucleotides read TGCAGTGCCTCTGGCGGGGGGACGAGGGAGCAAGGAAGGAATACGCAGTATTTT. Its translation is CSASGGGTREQGRNTQYF.